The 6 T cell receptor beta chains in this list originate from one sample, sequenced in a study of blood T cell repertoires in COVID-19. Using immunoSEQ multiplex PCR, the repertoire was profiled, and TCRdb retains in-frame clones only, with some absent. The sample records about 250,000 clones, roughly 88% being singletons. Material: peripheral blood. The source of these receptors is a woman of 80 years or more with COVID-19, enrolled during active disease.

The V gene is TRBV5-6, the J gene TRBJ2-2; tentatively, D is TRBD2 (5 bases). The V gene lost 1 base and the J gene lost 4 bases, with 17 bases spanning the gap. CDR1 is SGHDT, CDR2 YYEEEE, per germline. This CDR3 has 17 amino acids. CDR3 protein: CASSLYWSQEVTGELFF. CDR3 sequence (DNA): TGTGCCAGCAGCTTGTATTGGTCGCAGGAGGTCACCGGGGAGCTGTTTTTT.

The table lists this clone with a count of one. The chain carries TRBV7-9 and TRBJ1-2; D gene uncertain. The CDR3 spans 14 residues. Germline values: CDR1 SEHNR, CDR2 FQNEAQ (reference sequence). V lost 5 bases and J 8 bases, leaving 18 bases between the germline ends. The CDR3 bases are TGTGCCAGCAGCGTTGATGTGGACTCGGGCGGCTACACCTTC. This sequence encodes CASSVDVDSGGYTF.

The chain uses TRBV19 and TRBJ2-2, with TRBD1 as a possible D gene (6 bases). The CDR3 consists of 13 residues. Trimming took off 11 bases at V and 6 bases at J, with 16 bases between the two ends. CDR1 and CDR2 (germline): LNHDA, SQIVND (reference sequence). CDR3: CAAHGQGSGELFF. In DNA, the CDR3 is TGTGCCGCCCACGGGCAGGGGTCCGGGGAGCTGTTTTTT.

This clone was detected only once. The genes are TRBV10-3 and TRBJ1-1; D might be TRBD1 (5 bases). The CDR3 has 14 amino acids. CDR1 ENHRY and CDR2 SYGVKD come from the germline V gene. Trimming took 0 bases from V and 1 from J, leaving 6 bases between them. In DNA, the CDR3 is TGTGCCATCAGTGAGTCCAGGGCGAACACTGAAGCTTTCTTT. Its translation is CAISESRANTEAFF.

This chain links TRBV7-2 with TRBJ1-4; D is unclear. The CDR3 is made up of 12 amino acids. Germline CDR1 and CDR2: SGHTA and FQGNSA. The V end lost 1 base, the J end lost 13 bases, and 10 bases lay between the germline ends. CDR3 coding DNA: TGTGCCAGCAGCTTAGTGGGAGTGGGACTGTTTTTT. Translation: CASSLVGVGLFF.

For the CDR3, the DNA is TGTGCCAGCAGCTACGATGGGGCAAATCAGCCCCAGCATTTT. This codes for CASSYDGANQPQHF. The V and J genes are TRBV6-6 and TRBJ1-5, with D perhaps TRBD1 (5 bases). The V and J ends lost 6 bases and 4 bases respectively, with 13 bases between them. This CDR3 comprises 14 residues. Germline V gives CDR1 MNHNY, CDR2 SVGAGI (reference sequence).